This TCR beta chain was sequenced for a study of T cell repertoires in cytomegalovirus infection. This clonotype was seen only a few times. TCRdb analysed the reads with MiXCR anew, one entry per CDR3 protein. Among roughly 230,000 distinct CDR3 sequences listed, roughly an eighth were seen once. CDR1 is SNHLY and CDR2 is FYNNEI in the germline V gene. CDR3 length: 13 amino acids. The V end lost 3 bases, the J end lost 3 bases, and 9 bases lay between the germline ends. The TCR was taken from a human donor in good health (CMV status not recorded). Some clones in this sample may be carry-over from other donors' samples. Sequencing was carried out using PBMCs. V and J are TRBV2 and TRBJ2-7; D is ambiguous. This CDR3 reads CASSEGSIYEQYF. The DNA of the CDR3 is TGTGCCAGCAGTGAGGGGTCTATCTACGAGCAGTACTTC.